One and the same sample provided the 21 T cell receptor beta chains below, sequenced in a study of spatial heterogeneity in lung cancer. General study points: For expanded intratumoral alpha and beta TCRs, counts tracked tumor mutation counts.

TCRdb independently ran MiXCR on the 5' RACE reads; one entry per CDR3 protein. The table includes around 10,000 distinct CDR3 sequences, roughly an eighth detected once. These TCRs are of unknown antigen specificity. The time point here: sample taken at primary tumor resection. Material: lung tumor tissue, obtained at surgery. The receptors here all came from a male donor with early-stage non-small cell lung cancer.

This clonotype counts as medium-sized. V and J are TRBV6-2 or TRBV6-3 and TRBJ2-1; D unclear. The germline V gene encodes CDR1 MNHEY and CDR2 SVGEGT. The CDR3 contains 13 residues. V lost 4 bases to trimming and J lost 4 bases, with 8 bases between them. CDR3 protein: CASSSLSYNEQFF. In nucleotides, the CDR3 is TGTGCCAGCAGTTCTCTTTCATACAATGAGCAGTTCTTC.

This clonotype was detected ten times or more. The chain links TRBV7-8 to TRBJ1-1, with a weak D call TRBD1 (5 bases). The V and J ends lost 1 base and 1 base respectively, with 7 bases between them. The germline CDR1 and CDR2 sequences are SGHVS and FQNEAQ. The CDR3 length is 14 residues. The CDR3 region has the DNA TGTGCCAGCAGCTTAGAGAGGGGGAACACTGAAGCTTTCTTT. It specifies CASSLERGNTEAFF.

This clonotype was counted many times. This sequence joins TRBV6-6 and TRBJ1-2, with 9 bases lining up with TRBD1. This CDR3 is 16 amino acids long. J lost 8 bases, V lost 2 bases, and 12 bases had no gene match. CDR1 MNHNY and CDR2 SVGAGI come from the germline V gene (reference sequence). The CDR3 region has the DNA TGTGCCAGCAGTTACAATAGGGGGACAGGGAAGGACGGCTACACCTTC. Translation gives CASSYNRGTGKDGYTF.

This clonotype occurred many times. Here the CDR3 reads CASRFQGAQDTQYF. CDR3 DNA: TGTGCCAGCAGGTTCCAGGGGGCTCAGGATACGCAGTATTTT. The chain employs TRBV12-3 or TRBV12-4 and TRBJ2-3, with 8 bases fitting TRBD1. Trimming removed 6 bases from V and 6 bases from J; junction bases left unmatched: 8. The CDR3 totals 14 residues.

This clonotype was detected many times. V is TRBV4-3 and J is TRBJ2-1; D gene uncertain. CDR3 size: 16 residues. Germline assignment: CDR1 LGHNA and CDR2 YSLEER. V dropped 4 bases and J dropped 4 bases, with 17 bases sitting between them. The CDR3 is CASSPEWGRLYNEQFF. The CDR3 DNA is TGCGCCAGCAGCCCAGAGTGGGGTCGTCTATACAATGAGCAGTTCTTC.

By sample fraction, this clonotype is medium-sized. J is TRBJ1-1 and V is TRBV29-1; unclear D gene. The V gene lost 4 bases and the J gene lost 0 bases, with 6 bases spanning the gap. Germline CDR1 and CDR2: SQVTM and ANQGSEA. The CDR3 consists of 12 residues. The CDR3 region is CSVGEMNTEAFF. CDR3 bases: TGCAGCGTTGGGGAGATGAACACTGAAGCTTTCTTT.

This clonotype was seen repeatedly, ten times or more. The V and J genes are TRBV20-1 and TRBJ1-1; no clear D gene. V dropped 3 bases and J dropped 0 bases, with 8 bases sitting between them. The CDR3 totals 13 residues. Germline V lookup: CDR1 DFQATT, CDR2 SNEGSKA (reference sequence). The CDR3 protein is CSASQQMNTEAFF. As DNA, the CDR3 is TGCAGTGCTAGTCAACAGATGAACACTGAAGCTTTCTTT.

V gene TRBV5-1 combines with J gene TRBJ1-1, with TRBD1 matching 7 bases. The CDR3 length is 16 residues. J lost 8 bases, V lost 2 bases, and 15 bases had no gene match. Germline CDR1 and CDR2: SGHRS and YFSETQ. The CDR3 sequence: CASSFGGLAGTAEAFF. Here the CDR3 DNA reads TGCGCCAGCAGCTTTGGGGGGCTGGCCGGGACAGCCGAAGCTTTCTTT.

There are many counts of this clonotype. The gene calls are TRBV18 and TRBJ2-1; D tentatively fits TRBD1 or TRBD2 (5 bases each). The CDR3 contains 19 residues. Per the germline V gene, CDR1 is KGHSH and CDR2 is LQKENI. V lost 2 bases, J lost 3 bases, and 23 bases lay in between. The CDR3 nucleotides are TGTGCCAGCTCACCATTTAAAGTAAGGGACGGAATACTCTACAATGAGCAGTTCTTC. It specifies CASSPFKVRDGILYNEQFF.

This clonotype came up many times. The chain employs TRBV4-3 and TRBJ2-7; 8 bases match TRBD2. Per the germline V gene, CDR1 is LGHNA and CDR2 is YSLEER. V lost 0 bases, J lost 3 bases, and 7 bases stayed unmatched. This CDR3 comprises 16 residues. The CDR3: CASSQDGTSGNYEQYF. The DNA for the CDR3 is TGCGCCAGCAGCCAAGATGGGACTAGTGGGAACTACGAGCAGTACTTC.

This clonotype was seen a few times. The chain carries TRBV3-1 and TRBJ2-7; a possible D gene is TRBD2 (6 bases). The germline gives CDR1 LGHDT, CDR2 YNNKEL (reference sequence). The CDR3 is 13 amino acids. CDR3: CAAGGASFYEQYF. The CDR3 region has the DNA TGTGCTGCGGGCGGGGCTAGTTTCTACGAGCAGTACTTC.

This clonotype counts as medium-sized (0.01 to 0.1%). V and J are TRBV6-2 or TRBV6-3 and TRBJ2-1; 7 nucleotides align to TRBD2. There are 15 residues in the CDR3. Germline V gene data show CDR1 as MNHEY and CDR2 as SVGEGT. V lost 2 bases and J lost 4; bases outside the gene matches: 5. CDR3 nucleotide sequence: TGTGCCAGCAGTTACGGAGCGGGGTTTTACAATGAGCAGTTCTTC. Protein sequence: CASSYGAGFYNEQFF.

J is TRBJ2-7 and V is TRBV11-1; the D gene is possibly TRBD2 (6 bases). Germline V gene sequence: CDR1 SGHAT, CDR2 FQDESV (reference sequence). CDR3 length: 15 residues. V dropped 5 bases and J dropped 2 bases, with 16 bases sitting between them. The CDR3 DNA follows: TGTGCCAGCAGCCTCCTCTCGTCTAGCGCCTACGAGCAGTACTTC. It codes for CASSLLSSSAYEQYF.

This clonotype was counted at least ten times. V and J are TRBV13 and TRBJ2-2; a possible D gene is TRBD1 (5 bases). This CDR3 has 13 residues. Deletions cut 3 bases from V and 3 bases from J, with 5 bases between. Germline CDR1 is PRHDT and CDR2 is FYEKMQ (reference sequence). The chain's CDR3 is CASSFRDTGELFF. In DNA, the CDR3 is TGTGCCAGCAGCTTCAGGGACACCGGGGAGCTGTTTTTT.

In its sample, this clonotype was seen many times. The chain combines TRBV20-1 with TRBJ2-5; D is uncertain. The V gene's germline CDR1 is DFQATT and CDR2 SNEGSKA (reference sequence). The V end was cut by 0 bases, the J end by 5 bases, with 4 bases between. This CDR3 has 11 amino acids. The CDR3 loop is CSARDWETQYF. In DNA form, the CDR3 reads TGCAGTGCTAGAGATTGGGAGACCCAGTACTTC.

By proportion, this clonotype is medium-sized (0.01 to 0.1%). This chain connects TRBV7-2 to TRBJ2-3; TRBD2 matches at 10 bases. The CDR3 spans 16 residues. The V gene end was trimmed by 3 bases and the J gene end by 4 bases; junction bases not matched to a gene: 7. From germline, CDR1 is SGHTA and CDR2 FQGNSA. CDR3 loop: CASSFASGSVSDTQYF. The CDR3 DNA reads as TGTGCCAGCAGCTTTGCTAGCGGGAGTGTATCAGATACGCAGTATTTT.

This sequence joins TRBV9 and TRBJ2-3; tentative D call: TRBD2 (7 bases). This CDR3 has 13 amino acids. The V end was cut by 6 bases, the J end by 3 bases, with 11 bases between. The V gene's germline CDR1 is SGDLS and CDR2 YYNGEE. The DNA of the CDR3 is TGTGCCAGCACCGGGGGGCAGACAGATACGCAGTATTTT. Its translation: CASTGGQTDTQYF. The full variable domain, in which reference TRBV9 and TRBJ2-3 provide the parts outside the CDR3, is DSGVTQTPKHLITATGQRVTLRCSPRSGDLSVYWYQQSLDQGLQFLIQYYNGEERAKGNILERFSAQQFPDLHSELNLSSLELGDSALYFCASTGGQTDTQYFGPGTRLTVL.

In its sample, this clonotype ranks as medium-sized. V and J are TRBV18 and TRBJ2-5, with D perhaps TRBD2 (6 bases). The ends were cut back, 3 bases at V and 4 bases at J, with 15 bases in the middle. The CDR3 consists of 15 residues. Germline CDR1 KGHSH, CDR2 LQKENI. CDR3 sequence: CASSPAGGPGETQYF. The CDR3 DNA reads TGTGCCAGCTCACCGGCAGGAGGGCCCGGAGAGACCCAGTACTTC.

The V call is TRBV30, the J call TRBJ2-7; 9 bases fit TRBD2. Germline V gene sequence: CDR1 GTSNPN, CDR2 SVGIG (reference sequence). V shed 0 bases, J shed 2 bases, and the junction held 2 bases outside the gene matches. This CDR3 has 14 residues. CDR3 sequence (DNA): TGTGCCTGGAGTGTCAGCGGGAGGCCCTACGAGCAGTACGTC. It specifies CAWSVSGRPYEQYV.

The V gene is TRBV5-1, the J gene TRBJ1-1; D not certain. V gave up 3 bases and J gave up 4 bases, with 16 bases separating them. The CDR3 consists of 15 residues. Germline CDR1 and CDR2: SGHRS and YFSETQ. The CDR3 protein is CASSYTGPRATEAFF. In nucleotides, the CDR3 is TGCGCCAGCAGCTATACGGGCCCAAGGGCCACTGAAGCTTTCTTT.

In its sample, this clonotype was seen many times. The CDR3 nucleotides are TGTGCCAGCAGTTTTCAGGGGGGGTCTGGAAACACCATATATTTT. It codes for CASSFQGGSGNTIYF. The chain has TRBV28 and TRBJ1-3, with 7 bases fitting TRBD1. The J segment lost 1 base and the V segment lost 3 bases, leaving 3 bases of the junction unmatched. The CDR3 has 15 amino acids. Germline-derived CDR1 and CDR2 are MDHEN and SYDVKM.